The T cell receptor beta chain described here comes from a study of blood T cell repertoires in COVID-19. Overall study: Samples of COVID-19 (acute and convalescent) were obtained from the United States, Italy and Spain. The cDNA or gDNA used as material had been derived from T cells, B-cell-depleted T cells, or PBMCs.

As processed by the authors: The authors estimated nucleated cell counts from reference gene primer amplification. Libraries were prepared by immunoSEQ multiplex PCR; TCRdb keeps only in-frame clonotypes and omits some of them. The V and J calls and clone size come from that table; D and trimming were worked out from the DNA. Here the sample spans tens of thousands of clones, less than 90% being singletons. The clonotype comes from a human donor with active COVID-19. The donor label of this sample is uncertain. The specimen sequenced was peripheral blood.

The CDR3 DNA reads TGTGCCAGCAGCTTAGGGGGCACTCGAGTCTGCACCTTC. It translates to CASSLGGTRVCTF. The chain employs TRBV7-2 and TRBJ1-2; maybe TRBD1 (5 bases). The ends were cut back, 1 base at V and 13 bases at J, with 16 bases in the middle. Germline CDR1 is SGHTA and CDR2 is FQGNSA. This CDR3 has 13 amino acids.